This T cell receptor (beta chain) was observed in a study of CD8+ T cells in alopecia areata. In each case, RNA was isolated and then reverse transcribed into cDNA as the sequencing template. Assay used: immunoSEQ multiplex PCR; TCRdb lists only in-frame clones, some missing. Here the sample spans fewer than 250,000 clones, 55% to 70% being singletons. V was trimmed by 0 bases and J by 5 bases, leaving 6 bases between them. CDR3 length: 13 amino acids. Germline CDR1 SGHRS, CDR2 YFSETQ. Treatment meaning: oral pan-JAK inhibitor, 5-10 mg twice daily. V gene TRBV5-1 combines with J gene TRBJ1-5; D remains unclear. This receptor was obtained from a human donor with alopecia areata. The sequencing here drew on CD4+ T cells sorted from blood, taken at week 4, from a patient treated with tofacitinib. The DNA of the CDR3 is TGCGCCAGCAGCTTGGAGGGTTATCAGCCCCAGCATTTT. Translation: CASSLEGYQPQHF.